The 13 T cell receptor beta chains below come from one sample, sequenced in a study of T cells after posttransplantation cyclophosphamide. Busulfan-fludarabine conditioning, marrow transplant, and cyclophosphamide on days +3 and +4 were administered. Assay used: immunoSEQ multiplex PCR; TCRdb lists only in-frame clones, some missing. The table has roughly 12,000 clones, approximately 2% seen once. The sample consisted of PBMCs, taken after allogeneic stem cell transplant with posttransplant cyclophosphamide. The receptors stem from a male patient in his thirties who received an allogeneic stem cell transplant from a related donor, was CMV-positive, and had no GVHD. Some T cells may have come from the graft donor.

This clone was seen more than once but under ten times. The chain links TRBV11-3 to TRBJ2-3; TRBD2 might be the D (5 bases). The V end was cut by 4 bases, the J end by 0 bases, with 11 bases between. The CDR3 is made up of 15 amino acids. Per germline, CDR1 SGHNT and CDR2 YENEEA. The CDR3: CASSSRGTSTDTQYF. The CDR3 region has the DNA TGTGCCAGCAGCTCCCGGGGAACTAGCACAGATACGCAGTATTTT.

This clone was observed a few times. This chain joins TRBV28 and TRBJ1-1, with unresolved D. Trimming removed 8 bases from V and 0 bases from J, with 13 bases in between. Germline V gene sequence: CDR1 MDHEN, CDR2 SYDVKM. This CDR3 has 14 amino acids. This CDR3 reads CASPLRLMNTEAFF. CDR3 DNA: TGTGCCAGCCCTCTGCGGCTCATGAACACTGAAGCTTTCTTT.

This clone has just a few counts. The chain joins TRBV11-2 to TRBJ2-7, with a possible D match to TRBD1 (6 bases). Per the germline V gene, CDR1 is SGHAT and CDR2 is FQNNGV. Trimming removed 3 bases at V and 6 bases at J, with 9 bases between. The CDR3 sequence is 12 residues long. CDR3 DNA: TGTGCCAGCAGCTTGGGACACTTCGAGCAGTACTTC. Translated: CASSLGHFEQYF.

The chain recombines TRBV5-1 with TRBJ1-2; a weak D match, TRBD1 (6 bases). Trimming took 4 bases from V and 2 from J, leaving 9 bases between them. Germline-derived CDR1 and CDR2 are SGHRS and YFSETQ. This CDR3 spans 13 amino acids. CDR3 coding DNA: TGCGCCAGCAGCGACAGGCAGAACTATGGCTACACCTTC. Its protein is CASSDRQNYGYTF.

This clone was seen a handful of times. The chain is built from TRBV7-2 and TRBJ2-2; a weak D match, TRBD2 (5 bases). V lost 3 bases to trimming and J lost 5 bases, with 13 bases between them. Germline CDR1 SGHTA, CDR2 FQGNSA. The CDR3 is 15 residues long. CDR3 sequence reads: CASSFMWERTGELFF. In DNA, the CDR3 is TGTGCCAGCAGCTTCATGTGGGAGAGGACCGGGGAGCTGTTTTTT.

This clone has more than one count but fewer than ten. The rearrangement links TRBV7-3 to TRBJ1-1, with D tentatively TRBD1 (5 bases). In germline, CDR1 is SGHTA, CDR2 FQGTGA. The V end was cut by 2 bases, the J end by 5 bases, with 9 bases between. This CDR3 spans 13 amino acids. As DNA, the CDR3 is TGTGCCAGCAGCTTATTCGGGGGGACTGAAGCTTTCTTT. This encodes CASSLFGGTEAFF.

This clone was detected only a few times. The rearrangement uses TRBV5-1 and TRBJ1-1; 8 nucleotides align to TRBD1. The germline gives CDR1 SGHRS, CDR2 YFSETQ. CDR3 size: 13 residues. V was pared by 4 bases and J by 3 bases, with 2 bases of the junction left unmatched. The CDR3 region has the DNA TGCGCCAGCAGCCCGGACAGGGACACTGAAGCTTTCTTT. This codes for CASSPDRDTEAFF.

The chain has TRBV6-5 and TRBJ2-7; D possibly corresponds to TRBD2 (7 bases). CDR1 MNHEY and CDR2 SVGAGI come from the germline V gene. V lost 10 bases to trimming and J lost 4 bases, with 20 bases between them. The CDR3 is 14 residues long. CDR3 in DNA: TGTGCCACCCGGCCGGGGGGCCCCAATTACGAGCAGTACTTC. Amino acid sequence: CATRPGGPNYEQYF.

The J gene is TRBJ2-2, the V gene TRBV18; 7 bases map to TRBD1. The trim removed 0 bases at V and 6 bases at J, leaving 1 base unmatched. Germline CDR1 is KGHSH and CDR2 is LQKENI. The CDR3 has 14 residues. DNA for the CDR3: TGTGCCAGCTCACCACCCGACAGGGCCGGGGAGCTGTTTTTT. This translates into CASSPPDRAGELFF. The full variable domain, its missing parts supplied by reference TRBV18 and TRBJ2-2, is NAGVMQNPRHLVRRRGQEARLRCSPMKGHSHVYWYRQLPEEGLKFMVYLQKENIIDESGMPKERFSAEFPKEGPSILRIQQVVRGDSAAYFCASSPPDRAGELFFGEGSRLTVL.

The CDR3 reads CASSPSRENYEQYF. CDR3 nucleotides: TGTGCCAGCTCACCATCCCGGGAGAACTACGAGCAGTACTTC. The chain combines TRBV18 with TRBJ2-7; D is possibly TRBD2 (6 bases). V was shortened by 2 bases and J by 3 bases, with 11 bases between the two germline ends. The CDR3 loop spans 14 amino acids. Germline assignment: CDR1 KGHSH and CDR2 LQKENI.

This clone is termed medium-sized. CDR3 amino acids: CASSLDAGFGNTIYF. DNA of the CDR3: TGTGCCAGCAGCTTAGATGCAGGGTTCGGAAACACCATATATTTT. The chain couples TRBV11-2 to TRBJ1-3; TRBD1 is a possible D gene (5 bases). This CDR3 has 15 amino acids. The V gene's germline CDR1 is SGHAT and CDR2 FQNNGV. V was trimmed by 0 bases and J by 4 bases, leaving 10 bases between them.

The table lists this clone with a few counts. The rearrangement uses TRBV6-1 and TRBJ1-3, with D possibly matching TRBD1 (5 bases). This CDR3 has 15 amino acids. Trimming took 2 bases from V and 5 from J, leaving 13 bases between them. In germline, CDR1 is MNHNS, CDR2 SASEGT. CDR3 protein: CASSEFAGIRNTIYF. For the CDR3, the DNA is TGTGCCAGCAGTGAATTTGCAGGGATTAGAAACACCATATATTTT.

V gene TRBV4-2 combines with J gene TRBJ1-1; 7 bases align to TRBD1. The junction had 11 bases not matched to a gene; V was cut back by 1 base and J by 3 bases. This CDR3 region has 17 residues. The germline V gene has CDR1 LGHNA and CDR2 YNFKEQ. The CDR3 DNA reads TGTGCCAGCAGCCAAGCCTACAGGGGCAGGATGTACACTGAAGCTTTCTTT. Its protein product is CASSQAYRGRMYTEAFF.